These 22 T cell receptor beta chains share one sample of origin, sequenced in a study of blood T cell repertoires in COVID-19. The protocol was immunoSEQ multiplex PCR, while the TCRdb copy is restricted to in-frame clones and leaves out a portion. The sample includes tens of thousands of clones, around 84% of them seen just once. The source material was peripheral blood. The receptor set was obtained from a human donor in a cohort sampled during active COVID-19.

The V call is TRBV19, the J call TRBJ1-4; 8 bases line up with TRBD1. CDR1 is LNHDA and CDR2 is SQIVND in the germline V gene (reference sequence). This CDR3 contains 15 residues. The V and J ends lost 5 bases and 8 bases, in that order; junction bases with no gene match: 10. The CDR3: CASSETGVAFEKLFF. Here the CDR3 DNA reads TGTGCCAGTAGTGAGACAGGGGTAGCATTCGAAAAACTGTTTTTT.

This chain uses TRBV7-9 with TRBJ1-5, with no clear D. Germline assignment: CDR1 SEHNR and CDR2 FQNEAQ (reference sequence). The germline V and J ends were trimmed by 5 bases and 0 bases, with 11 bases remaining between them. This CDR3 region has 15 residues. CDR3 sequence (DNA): TGTGCCAGCAGCGCCGACACTTATAGCAATCAGCCCCAGCATTTT. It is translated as CASSADTYSNQPQHF. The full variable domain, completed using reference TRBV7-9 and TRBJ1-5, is DTGVSQNPRHKITKRGQNVTFRCDPISEHNRLYWYRQTLGQGPEFLTYFQNEAQLEKSRLLSDRFSAERPKGSFSTLEIQRTEQGDSAMYLCASSADTYSNQPQHFGDGTRLSIL.

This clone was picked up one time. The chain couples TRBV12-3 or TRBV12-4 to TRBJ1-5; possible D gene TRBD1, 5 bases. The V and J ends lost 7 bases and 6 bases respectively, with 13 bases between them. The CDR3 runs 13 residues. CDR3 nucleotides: TGTGCCAGCACGACAGACCAGCTTCAGCCCCAGCATTTT. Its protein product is CASTTDQLQPQHF.

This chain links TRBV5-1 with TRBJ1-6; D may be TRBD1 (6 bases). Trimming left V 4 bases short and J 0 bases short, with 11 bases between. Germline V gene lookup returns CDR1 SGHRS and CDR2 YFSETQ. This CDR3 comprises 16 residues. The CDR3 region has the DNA TGCGCCAGCAGCCCCTACAGGGTCTCCTATAATTCACCCCTCCACTTT. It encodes CASSPYRVSYNSPLHF.

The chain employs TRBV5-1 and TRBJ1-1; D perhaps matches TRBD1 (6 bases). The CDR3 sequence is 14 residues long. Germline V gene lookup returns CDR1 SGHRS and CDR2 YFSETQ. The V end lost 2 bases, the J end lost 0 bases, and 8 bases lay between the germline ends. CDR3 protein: CASSFTGLNTEAFF. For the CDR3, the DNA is TGCGCCAGCAGCTTTACAGGGTTGAACACTGAAGCTTTCTTT.

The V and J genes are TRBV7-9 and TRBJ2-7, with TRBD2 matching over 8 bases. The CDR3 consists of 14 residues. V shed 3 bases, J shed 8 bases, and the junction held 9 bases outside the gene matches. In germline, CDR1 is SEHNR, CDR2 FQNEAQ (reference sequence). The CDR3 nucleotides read TGTGCCAGCAGCTTTACTAGCGGCACCATGCAGCAGTACTTC. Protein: CASSFTSGTMQQYF.

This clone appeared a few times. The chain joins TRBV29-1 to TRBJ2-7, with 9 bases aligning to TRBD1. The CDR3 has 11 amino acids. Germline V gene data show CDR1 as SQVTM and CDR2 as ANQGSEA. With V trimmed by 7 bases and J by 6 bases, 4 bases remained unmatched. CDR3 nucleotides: TGCAGCGGAGGGACAGGGCCCGAGCAGTACTTC. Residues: CSGGTGPEQYF.

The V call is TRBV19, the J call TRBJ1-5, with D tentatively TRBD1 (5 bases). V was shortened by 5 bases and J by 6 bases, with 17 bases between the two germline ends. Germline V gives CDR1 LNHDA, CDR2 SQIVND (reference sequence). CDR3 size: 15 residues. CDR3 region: CASSSFQGVGQPQHF. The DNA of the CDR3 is TGTGCCAGTAGTTCCTTCCAGGGTGTTGGTCAGCCCCAGCATTTT.

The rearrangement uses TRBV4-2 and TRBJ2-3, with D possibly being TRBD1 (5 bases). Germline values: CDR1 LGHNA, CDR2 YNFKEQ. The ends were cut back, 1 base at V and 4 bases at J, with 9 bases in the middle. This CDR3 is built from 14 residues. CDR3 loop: CASSQARVADTQYF. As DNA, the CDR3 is TGTGCCAGCAGCCAAGCCAGGGTAGCAGATACGCAGTATTTT.

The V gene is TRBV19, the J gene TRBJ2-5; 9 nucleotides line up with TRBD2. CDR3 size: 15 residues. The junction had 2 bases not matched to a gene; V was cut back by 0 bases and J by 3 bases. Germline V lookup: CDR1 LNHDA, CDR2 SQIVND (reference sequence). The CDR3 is CASSIEREGKETQYF. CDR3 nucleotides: TGTGCCAGTAGTATAGAGCGGGAGGGAAAAGAGACCCAGTACTTC.

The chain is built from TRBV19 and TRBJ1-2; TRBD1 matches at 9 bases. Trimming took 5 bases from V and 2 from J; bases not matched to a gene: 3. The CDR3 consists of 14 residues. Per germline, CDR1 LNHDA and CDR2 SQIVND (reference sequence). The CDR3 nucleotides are TGTGCCAGTAGTCCCGGGACAGGGAACTATGGCTACACCTTC. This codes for CASSPGTGNYGYTF.

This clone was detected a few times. In nucleotides, the CDR3 is TGTGCCAGCAGCTCGGGGACGAACACCGGGGAGCTGTTTTTT. Its translation is CASSSGTNTGELFF. The chain links TRBV7-9 to TRBJ2-2; a possible D gene is TRBD2 (5 bases). The V gene's germline CDR1 is SEHNR and CDR2 FQNEAQ (reference sequence). V was cut by 4 bases and J by 0 bases, with 6 bases left in between. The CDR3 is made up of 14 amino acids.

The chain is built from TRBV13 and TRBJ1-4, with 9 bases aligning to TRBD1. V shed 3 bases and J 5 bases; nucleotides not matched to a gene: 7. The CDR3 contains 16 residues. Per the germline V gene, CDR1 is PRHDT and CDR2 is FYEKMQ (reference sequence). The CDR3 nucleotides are TGTGCCAGCAGCTTCGCCCCCGGGACAGGGAATGAAAAACTGTTTTTT. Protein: CASSFAPGTGNEKLFF.

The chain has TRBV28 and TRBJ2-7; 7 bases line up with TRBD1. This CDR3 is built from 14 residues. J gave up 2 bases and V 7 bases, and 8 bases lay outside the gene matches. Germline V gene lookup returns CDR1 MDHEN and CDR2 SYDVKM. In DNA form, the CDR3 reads TGTGCCAGCACAACAGGGGCCGTTGCCTACGAGCAGTACTTC. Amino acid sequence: CASTTGAVAYEQYF.

The CDR3 coding sequence is TGCGCCAGCAGCTTAGGGACAGCTTCTCGCGAGCAGTTCTTC. This gives the protein CASSLGTASREQFF. The genes are TRBV5-1 and TRBJ2-1; 7 bases agree with TRBD1. The CDR3 contains 14 residues. CDR1 and CDR2 (germline): SGHRS, YFSETQ. V lost 2 bases and J lost 10; bases outside the gene matches: 9.

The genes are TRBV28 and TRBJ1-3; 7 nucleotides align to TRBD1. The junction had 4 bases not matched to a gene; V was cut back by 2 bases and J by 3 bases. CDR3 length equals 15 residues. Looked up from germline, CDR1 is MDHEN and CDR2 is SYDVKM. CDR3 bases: TGTGCCAGCAGTTTACAGGGGGTGGGTGGAAACACCATATATTTT. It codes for CASSLQGVGGNTIYF.

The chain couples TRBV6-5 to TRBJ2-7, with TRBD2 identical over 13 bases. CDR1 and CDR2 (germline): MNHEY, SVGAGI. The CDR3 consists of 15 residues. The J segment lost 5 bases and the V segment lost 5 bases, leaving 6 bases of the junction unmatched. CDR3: CASSNPGLAGHEQYF. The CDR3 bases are TGTGCCAGCAGTAACCCGGGACTAGCGGGGCACGAGCAGTACTTC.

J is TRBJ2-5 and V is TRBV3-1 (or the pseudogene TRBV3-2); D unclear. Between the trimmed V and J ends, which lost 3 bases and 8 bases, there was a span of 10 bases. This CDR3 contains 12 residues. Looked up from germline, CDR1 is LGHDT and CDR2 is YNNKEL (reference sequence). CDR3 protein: CASSQVLYTQYF. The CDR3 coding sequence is TGTGCCAGCAGCCAGGTCCTCTATACCCAGTACTTC.

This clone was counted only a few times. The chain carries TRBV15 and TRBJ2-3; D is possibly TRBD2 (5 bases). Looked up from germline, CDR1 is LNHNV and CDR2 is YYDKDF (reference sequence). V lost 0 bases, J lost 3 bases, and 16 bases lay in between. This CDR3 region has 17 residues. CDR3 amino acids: CATSRDRSRGGTDTQYF. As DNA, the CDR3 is TGTGCCACCAGCAGAGATCGGAGTCGGGGTGGGACAGATACGCAGTATTTT.

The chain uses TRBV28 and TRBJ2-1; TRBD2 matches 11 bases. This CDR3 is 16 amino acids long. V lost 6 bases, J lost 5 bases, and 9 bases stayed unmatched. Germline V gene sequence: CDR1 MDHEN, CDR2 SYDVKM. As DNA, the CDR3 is TGTGCCAGCAGCCTCCACGGGACTAGCGGAAACAATGAGCAGTTCTTC. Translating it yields CASSLHGTSGNNEQFF.

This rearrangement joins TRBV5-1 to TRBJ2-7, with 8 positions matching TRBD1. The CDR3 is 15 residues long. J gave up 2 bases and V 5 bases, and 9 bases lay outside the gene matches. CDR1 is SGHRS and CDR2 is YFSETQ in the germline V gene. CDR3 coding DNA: TGCGCCAGCAGAGCCGGGACAGGTCTTACCTACGAGCAGTACTTC. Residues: CASRAGTGLTYEQYF.

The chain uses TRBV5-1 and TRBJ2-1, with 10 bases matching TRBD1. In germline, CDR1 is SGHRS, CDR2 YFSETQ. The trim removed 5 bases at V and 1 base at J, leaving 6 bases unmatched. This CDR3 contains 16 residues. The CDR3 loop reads CASRATGGRSYNEQFF. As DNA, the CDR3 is TGCGCCAGCAGAGCGACAGGGGGCAGATCCTACAATGAGCAGTTCTTC.